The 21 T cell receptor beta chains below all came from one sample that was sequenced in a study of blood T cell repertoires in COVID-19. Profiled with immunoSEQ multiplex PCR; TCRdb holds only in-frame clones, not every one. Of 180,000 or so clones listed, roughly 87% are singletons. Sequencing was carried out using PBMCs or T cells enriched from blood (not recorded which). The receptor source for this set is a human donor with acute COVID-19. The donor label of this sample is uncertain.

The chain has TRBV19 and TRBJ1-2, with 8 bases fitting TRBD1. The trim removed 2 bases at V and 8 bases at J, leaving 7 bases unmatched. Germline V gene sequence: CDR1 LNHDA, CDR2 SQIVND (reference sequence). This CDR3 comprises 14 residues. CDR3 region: CASSISGQGGGYTF. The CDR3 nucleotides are TGTGCCAGTAGTATATCTGGACAGGGAGGCGGCTACACCTTC.

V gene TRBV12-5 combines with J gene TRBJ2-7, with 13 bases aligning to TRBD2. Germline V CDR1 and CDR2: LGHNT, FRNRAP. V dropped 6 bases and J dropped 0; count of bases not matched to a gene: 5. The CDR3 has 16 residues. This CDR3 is CASGWGLAGSSYEQYF. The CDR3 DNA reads TGTGCTAGTGGATGGGGACTAGCGGGGTCCTCCTACGAGCAGTACTTC. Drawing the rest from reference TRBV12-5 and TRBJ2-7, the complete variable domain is DARVTQTPRHKVTEMGQEVTMRCQPILGHNTVFWYRQTMMQGLELLAYFRNRAPLDDSGMPKDRFSAEMPDATLATLKIQPSEPRDSAVYFCASGWGLAGSSYEQYFGPGTRLTVT.

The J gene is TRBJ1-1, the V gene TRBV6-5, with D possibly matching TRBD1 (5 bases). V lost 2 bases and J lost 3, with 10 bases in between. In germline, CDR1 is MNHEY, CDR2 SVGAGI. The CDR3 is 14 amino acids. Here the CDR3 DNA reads TGTGCCAGCAGTTACAAGGGAGGGGACACTGAAGCTTTCTTT. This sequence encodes CASSYKGGDTEAFF.

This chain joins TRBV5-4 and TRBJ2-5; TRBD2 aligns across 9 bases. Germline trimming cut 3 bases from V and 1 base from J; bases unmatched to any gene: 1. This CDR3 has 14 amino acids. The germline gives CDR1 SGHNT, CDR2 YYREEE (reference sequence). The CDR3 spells CASSSGLAQETQYF. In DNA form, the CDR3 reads TGTGCCAGCAGCTCGGGACTAGCCCAAGAGACCCAGTACTTC.

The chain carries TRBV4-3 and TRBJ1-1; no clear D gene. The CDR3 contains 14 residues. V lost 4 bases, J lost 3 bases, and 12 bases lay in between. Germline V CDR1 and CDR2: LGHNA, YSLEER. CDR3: CASSLTPRDTEAFF. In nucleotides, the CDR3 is TGCGCCAGCAGCCTTACACCGAGGGACACTGAAGCTTTCTTT.

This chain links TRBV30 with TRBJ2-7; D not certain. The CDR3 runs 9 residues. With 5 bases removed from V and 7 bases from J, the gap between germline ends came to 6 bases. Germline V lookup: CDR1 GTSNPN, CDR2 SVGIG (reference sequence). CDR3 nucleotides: TGTGCCTGGGGGCGGGAGCAGTACTTC. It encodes CAWGREQYF.

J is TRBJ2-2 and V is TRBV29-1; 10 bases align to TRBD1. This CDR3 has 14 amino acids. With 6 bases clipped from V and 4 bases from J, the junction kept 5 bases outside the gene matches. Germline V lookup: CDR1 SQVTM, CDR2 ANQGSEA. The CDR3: CSVRTGGGTGELFF. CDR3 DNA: TGCAGCGTCAGGACAGGGGGAGGCACCGGGGAGCTGTTTTTT.

The CDR3 loop reads CASSPQGDLGYTF. The CDR3 DNA is TGTGCCAGCTCACCGCAGGGGGATCTTGGCTACACCTTC. This chain links TRBV18 with TRBJ1-2; 7 nucleotides line up with TRBD1. V lost 3 bases to trimming and J lost 7 bases; unmatched junction nucleotides: 5. This CDR3 region has 13 residues. Germline CDR1 and CDR2: KGHSH and LQKENI.

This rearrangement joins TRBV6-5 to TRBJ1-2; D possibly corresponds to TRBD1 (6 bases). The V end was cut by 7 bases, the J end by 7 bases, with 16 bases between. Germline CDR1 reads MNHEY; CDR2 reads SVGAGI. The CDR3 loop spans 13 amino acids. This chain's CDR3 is CASTSQGRSGYTF. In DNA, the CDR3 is TGTGCCAGCACTTCACAGGGTCGTAGTGGCTACACCTTC.

CDR3 region: CASSVTGGAPTDTQYF. Here the CDR3 DNA reads TGTGCCAGCAGCGTAACAGGGGGCGCCCCCACAGATACGCAGTATTTT. This chain uses TRBV7-2 with TRBJ2-3, with 9 bases lining up with TRBD1. Germline trimming cut 5 bases from V and 2 bases from J; bases unmatched to any gene: 8. Germline-derived CDR1 and CDR2 are SGHTA and FQGNSA. This CDR3 has 16 residues. Filled out from reference TRBV7-2 and TRBJ2-3, the complete variable domain reads GAGVSQSPSNKVTEKGKDVELRCDPISGHTALYWYRQSLGQGLEFLIYFQGNSAPDKSGLPSDRFSAERTGGSVSTLTIQRTQQEDSAVYLCASSVTGGAPTDTQYFGPGTRLTVL.

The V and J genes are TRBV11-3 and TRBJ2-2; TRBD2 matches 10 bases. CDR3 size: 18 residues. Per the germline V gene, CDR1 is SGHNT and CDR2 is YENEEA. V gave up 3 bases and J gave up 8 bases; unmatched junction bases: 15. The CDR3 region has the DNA TGTGCCAGCAGCTTCGACGGCCTAGCGGGGGACCTTCCAGGGGAGCTGTTTTTT. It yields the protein CASSFDGLAGDLPGELFF. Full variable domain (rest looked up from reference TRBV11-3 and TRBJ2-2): EAGVVQSPRYKIIEKKQPVAFWCNPISGHNTLYWYLQNLGQGPELLIRYENEEAVDDSQLPKDRFSAERLKGVDSTLKIQPAELGDSAVYLCASSFDGLAGDLPGELFFGEGSRLTVL.

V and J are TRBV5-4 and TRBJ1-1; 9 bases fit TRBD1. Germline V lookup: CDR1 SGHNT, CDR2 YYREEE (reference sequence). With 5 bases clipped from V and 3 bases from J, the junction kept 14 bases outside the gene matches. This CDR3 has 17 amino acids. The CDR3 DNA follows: TGTGCCAGCAGGGGACAGGGTAATTTCGGGATGGACACTGAAGCTTTCTTT. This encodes CASRGQGNFGMDTEAFF.

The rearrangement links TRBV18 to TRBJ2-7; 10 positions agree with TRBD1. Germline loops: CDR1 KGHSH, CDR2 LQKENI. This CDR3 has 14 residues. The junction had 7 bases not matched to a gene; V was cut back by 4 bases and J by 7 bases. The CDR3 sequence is CASSRGTGVPEQYF. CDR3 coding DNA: TGTGCCAGCTCACGGGGGACAGGGGTTCCGGAGCAGTACTTC.

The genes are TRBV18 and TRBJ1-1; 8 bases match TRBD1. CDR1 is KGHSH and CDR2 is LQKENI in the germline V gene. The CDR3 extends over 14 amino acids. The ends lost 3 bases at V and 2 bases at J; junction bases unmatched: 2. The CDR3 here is CASSPDRANTEAFF. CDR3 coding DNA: TGTGCCAGCTCACCGGACAGGGCAAACACTGAAGCTTTCTTT.

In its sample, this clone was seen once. CDR3 DNA sequence: TGTGCCAGCAGCGTAGGGACAGAAACTAAGTTCTTC. Translation: CASSVGTETKFF. V and J are TRBV9 and TRBJ2-1, with D perhaps TRBD1 (6 bases). The CDR3 contains 12 residues. Germline V gives CDR1 SGDLS, CDR2 YYNGEE. V was trimmed by 0 bases and J by 14 bases, leaving 12 bases between them.

The CDR3: CASSTGLAETYEQYF. CDR3 DNA: TGTGCCAGCAGCACCGGACTAGCGGAGACCTACGAGCAGTACTTC. V usage is TRBV9 and J usage is TRBJ2-7, with TRBD2 identical over 10 bases. This CDR3 has 15 amino acids. Per the germline V gene, CDR1 is SGDLS and CDR2 is YYNGEE. V shed 4 bases, J shed 2 bases, and the junction held 6 bases outside the gene matches.

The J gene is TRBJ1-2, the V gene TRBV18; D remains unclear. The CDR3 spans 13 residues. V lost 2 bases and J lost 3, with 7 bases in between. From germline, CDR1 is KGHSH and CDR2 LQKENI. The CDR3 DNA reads TGTGCCAGCTCACCAGGTCAGGACTATGGCTACACCTTC. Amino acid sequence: CASSPGQDYGYTF.

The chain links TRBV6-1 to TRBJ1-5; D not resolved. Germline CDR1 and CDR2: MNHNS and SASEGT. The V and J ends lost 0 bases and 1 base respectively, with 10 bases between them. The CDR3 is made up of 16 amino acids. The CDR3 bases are TGTGCCAGCAGTGAAGCTCTGCGGCTAAGCAATCAGCCCCAGCATTTT. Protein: CASSEALRLSNQPQHF.

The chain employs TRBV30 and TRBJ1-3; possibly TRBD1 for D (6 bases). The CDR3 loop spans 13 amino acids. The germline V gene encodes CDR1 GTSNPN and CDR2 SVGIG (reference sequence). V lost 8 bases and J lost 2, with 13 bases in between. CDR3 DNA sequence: TGTGCCCATAACAGGGAACCTGGAAACACCATATATTTT. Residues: CAHNREPGNTIYF.

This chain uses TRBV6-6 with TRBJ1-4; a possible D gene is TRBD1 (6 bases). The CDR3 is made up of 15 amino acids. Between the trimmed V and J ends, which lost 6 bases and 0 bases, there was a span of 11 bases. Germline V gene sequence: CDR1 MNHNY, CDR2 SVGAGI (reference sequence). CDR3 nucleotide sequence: TGTGCCAGCAGGCGGACAGTTGCAACTAATGAAAAACTGTTTTTT. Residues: CASRRTVATNEKLFF.

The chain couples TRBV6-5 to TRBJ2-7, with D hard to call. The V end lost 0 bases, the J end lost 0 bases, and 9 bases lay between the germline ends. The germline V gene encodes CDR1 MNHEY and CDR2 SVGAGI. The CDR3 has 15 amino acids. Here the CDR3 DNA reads TGTGCCAGCAGTTACTCTCCGGTGAGCTCCTACGAGCAGTACTTC. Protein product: CASSYSPVSSYEQYF.